This is a list of T cell receptor beta chains from one sample in a study of preoperative IRX-2 immunotherapy in early breast cancer. The repertoire was sequenced with immunoSEQ multiplex PCR; TCRdb's copy has only in-frame clones and lacks some. The sample has roughly 93,000 clones; 80% to 90% are singletons. Sequenced material: tumor tissue, taken after IRX-2 immunotherapy. Receptors were obtained from a human donor with breast cancer. CDR3s include the opening cysteine and the closing phenylalanine or tryptophan. A D gene is named only where the DNA matches it firmly.

NA,TRBJ2-1,TRBV28,TGTGCCAGCAGTCAATATTCCCTGGTCTATGAGCAGTTCTTC,CASSQYSLVYEQFF
TRBD2,TRBJ2-3,TRBV5-1,TGCGCCAGCAGCTTGGGGGGGACTAGCGCAGATACGCAGTATTTT,CASSLGGTSADTQYF
TRBD1,TRBJ1-2,TRBV28,TGTGCCAGCAGTTCCGCCGGACAGGCCCACTATGGCTACACCTTC,CASSSAGQAHYGYTF
NA,TRBJ1-1,TRBV10-2,TGCGCCAGCAGTGAGACCGGGGACACTGAAGCTTTCTTT,CASSETGDTEAFF
TRBD1,TRBJ2-7,TRBV19,TGTGCCAGTAGTCAATCAGGGGGCGCCTACGAGCAGTACTTC,CASSQSGGAYEQYF
NA,TRBJ1-1,TRBV6-8,TGTGCCAGCAGTTACCCCTTTGGAAACACTGAAGCTTTCTTT,CASSYPFGNTEAFF
TRBD1,TRBJ2-7,TRBV19,TGTGCCAGTAGTATCCGGGACAGGGTCAACGAGCAGTACTTC,CASSIRDRVNEQYF
NA,TRBJ1-2,TRBV5-1,TGCGCCAGCAGCTTGGGGACCTCGACTGGCTATGGCTACACCTTC,CASSLGTSTGYGYTF
NA,TRBJ2-6,TRBV7-6,TGTGCCAGCAGCTTAACGATCAGCTCTGGGGCCAACGTCCTGACTTTC,CASSLTISSGANVLTF
TRBD1,TRBJ2-7,TRBV5-1,TGCGCCAGCAGCTTGGACAGGGGGCGGAACGAGCAGTACTTC,CASSLDRGRNEQYF
NA,TRBJ1-1,TRBV19,TGTGCCAGTAGTATTAGAGTTTTGAACACTGAAGCTTTCTTT,CASSIRVLNTEAFF
TRBD2,TRBJ2-7,TRBV5-1,TGCGCCAGCAGCTTGGCCGGCGGGAGGCCGTCCTACGAGCAGTACTTC,CASSLAGGRPSYEQYF